This TCR beta chain stems from a study of T cells in Graves' hyperthyroidism and ophthalmopathy. V trimming: 5 bases; J trimming: 4 bases; junction bases outside the gene matches: 3. Germline loops: CDR1 SGHAT, CDR2 FQNNGV. The CDR3 extends over 15 amino acids. RNA transcripts served as the template for amplifying TCR beta CDR3 regions. The HTBI primer set served for first-round RT-PCR of the TCR CDR3. TCRdb used MiXCR to reprocess the multiplex PCR reads, holding one entry per CDR3 protein. The data hold 300,000 to 400,000 distinct CDR3 sequences, with 18% observed a single time. Patients were aged 18 to 65, had disease duration under 2 months, and had newly diagnosed hyperthyroidism.

Sequenced input: blood. The chain links TRBV11-2 to TRBJ2-5; 14 bases are a match to TRBD2. The clonotype comes from a woman aged 45-59 years with Graves' hyperthyroidism. The CDR3 coding sequence is TGTGCCAGCAGCCAAGGACTAGCGGGGGGAGAGACCCAGTACTTC. This gives the protein CASSQGLAGGETQYF.